This is a list of T cell receptor beta chains from one sample in a study of cytomegalovirus exposure and HLA in healthy donors. TCRdb's copy holds only in-frame clones and misses some; the assay was immunoSEQ multiplex PCR. The sample shows 70,000 to 100,000 clones, about two thirds of them seen only once. Input material: PBMCs. Receptors originate from a man aged 50-60 years in good health and CMV-seronegative. The CDR3 runs from the conserved cysteine through the conserved F or W. Each record gives: D gene, clone size, V gene, J gene, CDR3 DNA, CDR3 protein. A D gene is named only where the DNA matches it firmly. Not all rows give a size; the values are once, few, many and, for expanded clones, a class.

>TRBD1|NA|TRBV4-2|TRBJ2-7
TGTGCCAGTAACAATTGGGACAGGGGGACCGAGCAGTACTTC
CASNNWDRGTEQYF
>NA|NA|TRBV7-9|TRBJ1-1
TGTGCCAGCAGCTTAGCGCAGGGTTATGTGATTGAAGCTTTCTTT
CASSLAQGYVIEAFF
>NA|NA|TRBV19|TRBJ1-6
TGTGCCAGTAGTATAGACGGCAGGTATTCACCCCTCCACTTT
CASSIDGRYSPLHF
>NA|once|TRBV4-1|TRBJ1-3
TGCGCCAGCAGCCAATCCCCGGGACATAAGACTCAAAGGCACAACACCATATATTTT
CASSQSPGHKTQRHNTIYF
>NA|NA|TRBV30|TRBJ1-1
TGTGCCTGGAGTGGACAGTTGAACACTGAAGCTTTCTTT
CAWSGQLNTEAFF
>NA|NA|TRBV2|TRBJ2-5
TGTGCCAGCACTAATAGGGGATTCCAAGAGACCCAGTACTTC
CASTNRGFQETQYF
>NA|NA|TRBV5-1|TRBJ2-3
TGCGCCAGCAGCACACAGGGAGATACGCAGTATTTT
CASSTQGDTQYF
>NA|NA|TRBV27|TRBJ2-2
TGTGCCAGCAGTTTAGAAGGAGTACGGAACACCGGGGAGCTGTTTTTT
CASSLEGVRNTGELFF
>TRBD1|few|TRBV29-1|TRBJ1-1
TGCAGCGTTGATGGGCTTGACAGGGAAATCGCTGAAGCTTTCTTT
CSVDGLDREIAEAFF
>TRBD2|few|TRBV11-2|TRBJ2-1
TGTGCCAGCAGCTTCCTAGCGGGGGGGAAGAGCTCCTACAATGAGCAGTTCTTC
CASSFLAGGKSSYNEQFF
>NA|NA|TRBV4-3|TRBJ1-2
TGCGCCAGCAGCCAAGATGGGGGGGGCTTACACTATGGCTACACCTTC
CASSQDGGGLHYGYTF
>TRBD2|NA|TRBV4-2|TRBJ2-5
TGTGCCAGCAGCCAGATAGCGGGAGGGCCCGGGGAGACCCAGTACTTC
CASSQIAGGPGETQYF
>TRBD2|few|TRBV13|TRBJ2-3
TGTGCCAGCAGCTTATCGTCCAGCGGGGGGCGGGATACGCAGTATTTT
CASSLSSSGGRDTQYF
>TRBD1|few|TRBV2|TRBJ2-5
TGTGCCAGCAGGGAAGACAGGGGGTACCAAGAGACCCAGTACTTC
CASREDRGYQETQYF
>NA|few|TRBV5-1|TRBJ1-1
TGCGCCAGCAGCTTGATGGGGGCCACTGAAGCTTTCTTT
CASSLMGATEAFF
>TRBD1|NA|TRBV6-5|TRBJ2-5
TGTGCCAGCAGTACCGGGACAGGGAGAGAGACCCAGTACTTC
CASSTGTGRETQYF
>NA|NA|TRBV5-4|TRBJ2-3
TGTGCCAGCAGCTTGGGGCTAGCCGCAGATACGCAGTATTTT
CASSLGLAADTQYF
>TRBD2|NA|TRBV27|TRBJ2-5
TGTGCCAGCAGTTTTAGGCGCGGGGGTTTCCAAGAGACCCAGTACTTC
CASSFRRGGFQETQYF
>NA|NA|TRBV29-1|TRBJ2-5
TGCAGCGTTGAACGAGGCCGTCGGGAGACCCAGTACTTC
CSVERGRRETQYF
>NA|NA|TRBV11-2|TRBJ1-4
TGTGCCAGCAGCACACAAATTGCAGATGAAAAACTGTTTTTT
CASSTQIADEKLFF
>NA|NA|TRBV4-3|TRBJ2-6
TGCGCCAGCAGCCATTGGGATTGGGAGAACGGCTCTGGGGCCAACGTCCTGACTTTC
CASSHWDWENGSGANVLTF
>NA|NA|TRBV28|TRBJ2-7
TGTGCCAGCTGTGCCCAGGGGAGCTATGCCTACGAGCAGTACTTC
CASCAQGSYAYEQYF
>NA|NA|TRBV5-1|TRBJ2-3
TGCGCCAGCAGCGGGACGGGAGTAGGCACAGATACGCAGTATTTT
CASSGTGVGTDTQYF
>TRBD1|NA|TRBV6-1|TRBJ1-2
TGTGCCAGCAGTGATCCGGGACAGCTCGGCACCTTC
CASSDPGQLGTF
>NA|once|TRBV28|TRBJ2-4
TGTGCCAGCAGGCCGTCGCGGGCGGCAGCCAAAAACATTCAGTACTTC
CASRPSRAAAKNIQYF
>NA|few|TRBV7-3|TRBJ2-6
TGTGCCAGCAGCTATAGAAGCTCTGGGGCCAACGTCCTGACTTTC
CASSYRSSGANVLTF
>TRBD1|NA|TRBV18|TRBJ2-5
TGTGCCAGCTCACCATCGGGACAGAGATGGTTCCAAGAGACCCAGTACTTC
CASSPSGQRWFQETQYF